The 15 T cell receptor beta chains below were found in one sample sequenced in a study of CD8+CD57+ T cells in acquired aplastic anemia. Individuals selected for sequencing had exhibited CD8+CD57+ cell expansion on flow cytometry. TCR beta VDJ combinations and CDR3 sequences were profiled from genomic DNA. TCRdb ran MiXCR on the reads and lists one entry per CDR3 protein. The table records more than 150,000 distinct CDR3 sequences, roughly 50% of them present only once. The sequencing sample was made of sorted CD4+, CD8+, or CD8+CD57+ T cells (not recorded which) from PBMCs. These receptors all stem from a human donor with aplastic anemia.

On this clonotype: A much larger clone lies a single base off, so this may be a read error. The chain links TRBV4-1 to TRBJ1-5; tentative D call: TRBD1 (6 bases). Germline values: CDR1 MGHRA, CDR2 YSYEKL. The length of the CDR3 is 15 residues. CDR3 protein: CASSQVPGSGQPQRF. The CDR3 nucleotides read TGCGCCAGCAGCCAGGTTCCAGGGTCCGGACAGCCCCAGCGTTTT.

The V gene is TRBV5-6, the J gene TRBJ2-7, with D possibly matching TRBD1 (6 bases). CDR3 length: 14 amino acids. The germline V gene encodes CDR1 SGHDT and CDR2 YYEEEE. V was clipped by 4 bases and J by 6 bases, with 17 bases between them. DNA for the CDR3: TGTGCCAGCAGCCCACCGGGACATCGCGGCGAGCAGTACTTC. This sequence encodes CASSPPGHRGEQYF.

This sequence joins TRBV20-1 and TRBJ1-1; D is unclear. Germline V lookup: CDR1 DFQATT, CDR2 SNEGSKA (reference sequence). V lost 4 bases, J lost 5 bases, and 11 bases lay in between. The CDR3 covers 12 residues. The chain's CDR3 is CSAKKGGTEAFF. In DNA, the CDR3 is TGCAGTGCTAAAAAGGGAGGGACTGAAGCTTTCTTT.

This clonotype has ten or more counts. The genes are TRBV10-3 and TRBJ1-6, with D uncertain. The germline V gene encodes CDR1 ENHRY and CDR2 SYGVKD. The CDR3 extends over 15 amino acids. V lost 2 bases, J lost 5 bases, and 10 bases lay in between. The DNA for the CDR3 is TGTGCCATCAGTGAGGGAGAGGGCAATAATTCACCCCTCCACTTT. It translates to CAISEGEGNNSPLHF.

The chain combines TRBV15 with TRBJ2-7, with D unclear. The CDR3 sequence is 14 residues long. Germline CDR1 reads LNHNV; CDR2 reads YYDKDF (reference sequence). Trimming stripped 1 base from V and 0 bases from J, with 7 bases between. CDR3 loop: CATSRVRHSYEQYF. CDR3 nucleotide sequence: TGTGCCACCAGCAGAGTCCGGCACTCCTACGAGCAGTACTTC. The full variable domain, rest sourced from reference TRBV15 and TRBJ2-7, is DAMVIQNPRYQVTQFGKPVTLSCSQTLNHNVMYWYQQKSSQAPKLLFHYYDKDFNNEADTPDNFQSRRPNTSFCFLDIRSPGLGDTAMYLCATSRVRHSYEQYFGPGTRLTVT.

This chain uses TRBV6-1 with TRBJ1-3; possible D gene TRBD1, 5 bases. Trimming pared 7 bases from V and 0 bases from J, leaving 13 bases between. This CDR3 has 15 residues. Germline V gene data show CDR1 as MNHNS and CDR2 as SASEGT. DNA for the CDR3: TGTGCCAGCACCAACTGGGGGTCCTCTGGAAACACCATATATTTT. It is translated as CASTNWGSSGNTIYF.

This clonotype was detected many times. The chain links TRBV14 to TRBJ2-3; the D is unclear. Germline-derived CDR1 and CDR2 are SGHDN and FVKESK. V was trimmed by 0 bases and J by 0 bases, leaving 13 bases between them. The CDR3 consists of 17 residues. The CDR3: CASSQDIGALSTDTQYF. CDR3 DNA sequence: TGTGCCAGCAGCCAAGATATCGGCGCCCTTAGCACAGATACGCAGTATTTT.

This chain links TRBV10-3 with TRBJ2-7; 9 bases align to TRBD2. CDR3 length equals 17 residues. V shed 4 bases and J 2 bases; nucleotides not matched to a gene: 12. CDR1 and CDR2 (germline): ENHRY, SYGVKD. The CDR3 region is CAISGSGETSGTYEQYF. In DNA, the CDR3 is TGTGCCATCAGTGGGTCAGGGGAGACTAGCGGCACCTACGAGCAGTACTTC.

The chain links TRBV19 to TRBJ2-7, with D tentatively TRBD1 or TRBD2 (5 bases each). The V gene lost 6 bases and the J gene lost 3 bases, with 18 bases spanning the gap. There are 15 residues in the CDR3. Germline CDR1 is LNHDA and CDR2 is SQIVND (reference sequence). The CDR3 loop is CASRRRPETDYEQYF. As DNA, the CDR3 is TGTGCCAGTAGACGGAGGCCCGAGACAGACTACGAGCAGTACTTC.

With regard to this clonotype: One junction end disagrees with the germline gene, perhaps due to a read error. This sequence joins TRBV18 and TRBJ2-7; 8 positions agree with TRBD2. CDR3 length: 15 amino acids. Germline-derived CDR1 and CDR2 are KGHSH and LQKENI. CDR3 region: CASSPPFPSGYEQHF. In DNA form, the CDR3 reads TGTGCCAGCTCACCACCGTTTCCTAGCGGGTACGAGCAGCACTTC.

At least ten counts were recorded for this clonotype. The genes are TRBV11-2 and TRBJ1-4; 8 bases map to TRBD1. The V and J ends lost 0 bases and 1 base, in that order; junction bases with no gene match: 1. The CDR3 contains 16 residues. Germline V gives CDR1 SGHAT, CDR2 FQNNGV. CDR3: CASSLDGTGTNEKLFF. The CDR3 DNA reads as TGTGCCAGCAGCTTAGACGGGACAGGAACTAATGAAAAACTGTTTTTT.

For the CDR3, the DNA is TGTGCCAGCAGCTTGGAGACTAGCCTTACCTACGAGCAGTACTTC. This gives the protein CASSLETSLTYEQYF. The V call is TRBV5-5, the J call TRBJ2-7, with TRBD2 matching 7 bases. The length of the CDR3 is 15 residues. Germline CDR1 SGHKS, CDR2 YYEKEE (reference sequence). Trimming took 0 bases from V and 2 from J; bases not matched to a gene: 5.

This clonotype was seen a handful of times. In nucleotides, the CDR3 is TGTGCCAGCAGTTACCAGGGGGCAGCTTTCTTT. Amino acids: CASSYQGAAFF. This chain connects TRBV6-5 to TRBJ1-1, with 8 nucleotides matching TRBD1. Trimming took 2 bases from V and 10 from J; bases not matched to a gene: 0. CDR1 and CDR2 (germline): MNHEY, SVGAGI. This CDR3 is 11 amino acids long.

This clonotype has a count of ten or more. CDR3 DNA: TGTGCCACCAGTGAAGGCAGGGGTTGGGAGACCCAGTACTTC. Amino acid sequence: CATSEGRGWETQYF. V gene TRBV24-1 combines with J gene TRBJ2-5; weak D call: TRBD1 (6 bases). The CDR3 contains 14 residues. V lost 4 bases, J lost 5 bases, and 13 bases lay in between. Per the germline V gene, CDR1 is KGHDR and CDR2 is SFDVKD.

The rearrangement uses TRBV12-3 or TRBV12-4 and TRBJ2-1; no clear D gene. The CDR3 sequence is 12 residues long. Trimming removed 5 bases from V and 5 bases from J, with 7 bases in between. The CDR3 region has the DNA TGTGCCAGCAGTCTCAAGCACAATGAGCAGTTCTTC. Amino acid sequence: CASSLKHNEQFF.